This TCR beta chain is drawn from a study of cytomegalovirus exposure and HLA in healthy donors listed by TCRdb under 2017. Looking at the study overall: In an earlier analysis of 450 to 750 of the donors, roughly 300 Gb of sequence data and 90 million to 130 million unique TCR beta sequences from about 179 million T cells were reported. Every discovery cohort repertoire had been produced on one sequencing platform. Alongside the repertoire data, information on donor age, sex, ethnicity and CMV serostatus was compiled. Among the approximately 400 genotyped donors, about 83% belonged to the genetic ancestry cluster associated with self-reported Caucasian donors. The study aimed to test whether cataloging public T cell receptors could reveal signatures of past pathogen exposure. Because of strong linkage in the cohort, five DR-DQ haplotypes were treated as single units for association and clustering. Roughly 300 gigabases of sequencing data and approximately 91 million unique TCR sequences made up an early release that covered 640 HLA-typed donors. Typing coverage varied by locus: about 620-630 donors for A, B, C, DRB1 and DQB1; approximately 520 for DQA1; more than 600 for DPA1; fewer than 480 for DPB1. HLA typing covered class I and class II loci at four-digit resolution. Using immunosequencing, the study profiled T cell repertoires from 666 subjects and related those repertoires to cytomegalovirus serostatus. A later genetic analysis used genome-wide SNP genotypes for 398 of the 666 donors, treating that subset as a discovery cohort. High-throughput TCR immunosequencing, statistical association of individual TCRs with disease status, and machine learning were combined to predict cytomegalovirus infection status. The later analysis used no new phenotypic data to find candidate immune exposures, relying instead on TCR beta sequences and their occurrence across donors. An earlier analysis of 587 of the donors applied high-throughput TCR beta sequencing to assess whether each TCR beta V gene segment acted as functional or pseudogenic. Along with the roughly 700-subject first cohort, a separate validation cohort of around 120 different subjects was used. Among under 450 genotyped donors of the cohort, an average of approximately 240,000 unique TCR beta nucleotide sequences were sequenced per donor, around a sixth of them non-productive. A later analysis re-analyzed previously published TCR beta repertoires from 666 donors and added high-resolution HLA genotyping to study TCR occurrence patterns. Overall study outcomes, separate from this receptor: In this cohort, only TCR beta chains were sequenced, and detectable features were limited by the absence of alpha or paired-chain data. In a later analysis, HLA-associated TCR beta chains showed more clonal expansion and lower generation probabilities than non-associated chains that were equally common. Several of the top co-occurrence clusters appeared to be linked to parvovirus B19, influenza, CMV and Epstein-Barr virus, according to a later analysis. Specific HLA alleles were associated with over 15,000 TCR beta sequences at a false discovery rate of 0.05 in a later analysis. Because HLA typing was missing for some donors at each locus, association tests included only the typed subset. Correlated functional status among segregating V segments might be attributable to linkage disequilibrium, but an unknown experimental factor could not be ruled out. The authors suggested that the approach could potentially be extended to other disease states and immunological phenotypes. Most TCR sequences were observed very rarely across donors, whereas some public TCRs were present in many individuals. Because counts were too low, roughly 18 rarely observed V segments, including chromosome 9 orphons, were left out of the earlier analysis of approximately 580 of the donors. A later analysis found that most CMV-associated TCR beta chains appeared HLA-restricted, with HLA associations seemingly driven largely by CMV exposure. In a later analysis, the rate of TCR association differed among HLA loci, with DRB1 alleles having the most associated TCRs and HLA-C alleles having the fewest. Some IMGT-functional V segments, including TRBV6-2 and TRBV6-3, could not be distinguished by the 87-base-pair reads and were therefore excluded. According to a later genetic analysis, donors in an Asian-associated ancestry cluster had fewer N-insertions in productive TCRs than the approximately 610-donor mean. An earlier analysis of 450 to 750 of the donors showed that most TCR beta V segments appeared in productive rearrangements either about 87% or about 30% of the time, which broadly matched IMGT annotations. In vitro tests confirmed that three of the cytomegalovirus-associated TCR beta chains recognize cytomegalovirus antigens. An association between a missense DCLRE1C variant and V-gene and J-gene trimming of TCR beta chains was found in a later genetic analysis and replicated in an independent cohort. When HLA alleles, especially DR and DQ, strongly co-occurred, attributing TCR associations to individual alleles was difficult. The presence/absence analyses assumed that sequencing depth was roughly uniform across donors, and that assumption may not be true. For the cohort, immune exposure information was limited to CMV serostatus. Cytomegalovirus status was reported to be diagnosed by the classifier with high specificity and sensitivity in both the original and validation cohorts. The study gave a list of about 160 TCR beta chains associated with cytomegalovirus. A cluster of highly shared sequence variants was judged likely to represent a technical artifact of the sequencing pipeline. A further reported finding was that TCR beta sequences accurately predicted the HLA-A and HLA-B alleles for most subjects in the first cohort.

The cohort was made up of 650 to 700 healthy bone marrow donors. At the time of sampling, every cohort member was nominally healthy, though immune exposures that went unrecorded were likely present. The donor was CMV seropositive and was included in the group of approximately 310 seropositive cohort members. A peripheral blood sample was collected from each donor, and TCR beta sequencing was performed on peripheral blood mononuclear cells. Genomic DNA extraction from the blood cell samples was performed with the Qiagen DNeasy Blood Extraction Kit. Libraries were prepared through the immunoSEQ multiplex PCR assay. For the multiplex PCR, a mixture combining 60 forward primers for TCR Vbeta segments and 13 reverse primers for TCR Jbeta segments was used. The CDR3 region of rearranged TCR beta genes was amplified from genomic DNA by a multiplex PCR assay. The Illumina HiSeq System was used to sequence the amplified TCR beta libraries as 87-base-pair reads. Under the source paper's analysis protocol: A later analysis tallied tens of millions of unique TCR beta chains across the 610 or so repertoires, and roughly 11 million of those chains were shared by two or more donors. To remove PCR and sequencing errors, raw reads were error-corrected and collapsed into unique sequences using a nearest-neighbor algorithm that merged closely related sequences. V, D and J gene segments were assigned by aligning CDR3 sequences to IMGT reference sequences. Each retained sequence needed at least a six-nucleotide match to both a V gene segment and a J gene segment. A rearrangement was called productive if the CDR3 had no stop codons and remained in frame with V and J, and every other rearrangement was called non-productive. CDR3 was defined according to IMGT convention as the region running from the second conserved V-encoded cysteine to the conserved J-encoded phenylalanine. The earlier analysis of fewer than 700 of the donors excluded sequences that lacked an unambiguous match to a single V gene segment. An earlier analysis of fewer than 650 of the donors classified V segments as functional when productive rearrangements were above 56.7% and as segregating when the standard deviation between donors was above 5%. A statistical classification framework was built to diagnose cytomegalovirus status from the catalog of TCR beta chain sequences. In a later analysis, V and J genes were assigned by comparing TCR nucleotide sequences against IMGT/GENE-DB human TR gene sequences. In a later analysis, CDR3 sequences and most-parsimonious VDJ recombination scenarios were assigned using the TCRdist pipeline. In a later analysis, each TCR beta chain was defined by its CDR3 amino acid sequence together with its V-gene family, and reads without a unique V-gene family were excluded. In a later analysis, approximately 640 highly shared, low-generation-probability nucleotide sequences were removed to address suspected cross-contamination and a sequencing artifact. A later analysis calculated a clonal expansion index for each public chain from normalized within-repertoire ranks of inferred template counts. A later analysis computed generation probabilities with a VDJ recombination model fitted to out-of-frame rearrangements, and checked the results against IGoR. Hypergeometric tests were used in a later analysis to score TCR-TCR, TCR-HLA and TCR-CMV co-occurrence, with a repertoire-size bias correction applied to the TCR pairs. A later analysis estimated false discovery rates by permuting HLA or CMV assignments 20 times. In a later analysis, co-occurring TCRs were grouped with DBSCAN, and TCRdist sequence similarity was added when clustering was performed within HLA-allele-positive subsets. Co-occurrence clustering excluded repertoires with fewer than 30,000 or more than 120,000 public chains, plus five with anomalous nucleotide sharing. As stored in TCRdb, this immuneACCESS dataset retains in-frame rearrangements with V and J assigned. A fraction of the clones does not appear; measured against another copy, unresolved V genes explain less than half of the discrepancy, and the remainder lacks a known reason. The DNA gave D and trimming, while V, J and clone size come from that table. The sample table records about 210,000 clones; about four fifths of these occur just once. About 9.4% of the sample is taken by the ten largest.

On this clone: Its cognate antigen has yet to be identified. Base quality data are lacking; no much larger clone is found one base away.

Including the terminal cysteine and phenylalanine, the CDR3 comprises 15 residues. The sequence is cut down to CDR3 DNA, 45 bases in frame from base 1. The germline V and J ends show losses of 4 bases and 5 bases respectively, and no gene match explains 9 bases of the junction. CDR1 SGHRS and CDR2 YFSETQ were looked up in the germline V gene. The specimen sequenced was PBMCs. The chain employs TRBV5-1 and TRBJ2-5; TRBD1 fits 9 bases in the junction. The source is a woman aged 45-59 years in good health and CMV-seropositive. Read as DNA, the sequence is TGCGCCAGCAGCCCCCTACAGGGGGCAGGGGAGACCCAGTACTTC. This is translated as CASSPLQGAGETQYF.